The rows below give T cell receptor beta chains drawn from one sample of a study of T cell responses to AZD1222 COVID-19 vaccine. Clones were sequenced by immunoSEQ multiplex PCR, and TCRdb holds only the in-frame ones, with some missing. This sample has roughly 110,000 clones, with 89% found just once. The source was peripheral blood, collected on day 0 of AZD1222 vaccination. The receptor set was obtained from an adult in good health. The CDR3 runs from the conserved cysteine through the conserved F or W.

v_gene: TRBV28; len: 16; CDR3aa: CASSLYGASTRSPLHF
v_gene: TRBV18; len: 14; CDR3aa: CASSPFSLAYEQYF
v_gene: TRBV20-1; len: 14; CDR3aa: CSASLAGEADTQYF
v_gene: TRBV25-1; len: 15; CDR3aa: CASSELGESTDTQYF
v_gene: TRBV7-2; len: 16; CDR3aa: CASSLLGRAIGSPLHF
v_gene: TRBV6-2/TRBV6-3; len: 15; CDR3aa: CASSYRRRQTHLYDF
v_gene: TRBV11-3; len: 14; CDR3aa: CASSSSSGKGAQFF
v_gene: TRBV27; len: 13; CDR3aa: CASSLKASDEQYF
v_gene: TRBV28; len: 11; CDR3aa: CASSSGPTIYF
v_gene: TRBV19; len: 19; CDR3aa: CASSTNRDSKKGSSYEQYF
v_gene: TRBV7-3; len: 15; CDR3aa: CASSLTPLGGNTQYF
v_gene: TRBV19; len: 17; CDR3aa: CASSMSPAGANTGELFF
v_gene: TRBV7-3; len: 15; CDR3aa: CASSPGTAHNSPLHF
v_gene: TRBV7-9; len: 12; CDR3aa: CASNDRADEQFF
v_gene: TRBV9; len: 17; CDR3aa: CASSVEGEASSYNEQFF
v_gene: TRBV4-1; len: 15; CDR3aa: CASSDGATPTYEQYF